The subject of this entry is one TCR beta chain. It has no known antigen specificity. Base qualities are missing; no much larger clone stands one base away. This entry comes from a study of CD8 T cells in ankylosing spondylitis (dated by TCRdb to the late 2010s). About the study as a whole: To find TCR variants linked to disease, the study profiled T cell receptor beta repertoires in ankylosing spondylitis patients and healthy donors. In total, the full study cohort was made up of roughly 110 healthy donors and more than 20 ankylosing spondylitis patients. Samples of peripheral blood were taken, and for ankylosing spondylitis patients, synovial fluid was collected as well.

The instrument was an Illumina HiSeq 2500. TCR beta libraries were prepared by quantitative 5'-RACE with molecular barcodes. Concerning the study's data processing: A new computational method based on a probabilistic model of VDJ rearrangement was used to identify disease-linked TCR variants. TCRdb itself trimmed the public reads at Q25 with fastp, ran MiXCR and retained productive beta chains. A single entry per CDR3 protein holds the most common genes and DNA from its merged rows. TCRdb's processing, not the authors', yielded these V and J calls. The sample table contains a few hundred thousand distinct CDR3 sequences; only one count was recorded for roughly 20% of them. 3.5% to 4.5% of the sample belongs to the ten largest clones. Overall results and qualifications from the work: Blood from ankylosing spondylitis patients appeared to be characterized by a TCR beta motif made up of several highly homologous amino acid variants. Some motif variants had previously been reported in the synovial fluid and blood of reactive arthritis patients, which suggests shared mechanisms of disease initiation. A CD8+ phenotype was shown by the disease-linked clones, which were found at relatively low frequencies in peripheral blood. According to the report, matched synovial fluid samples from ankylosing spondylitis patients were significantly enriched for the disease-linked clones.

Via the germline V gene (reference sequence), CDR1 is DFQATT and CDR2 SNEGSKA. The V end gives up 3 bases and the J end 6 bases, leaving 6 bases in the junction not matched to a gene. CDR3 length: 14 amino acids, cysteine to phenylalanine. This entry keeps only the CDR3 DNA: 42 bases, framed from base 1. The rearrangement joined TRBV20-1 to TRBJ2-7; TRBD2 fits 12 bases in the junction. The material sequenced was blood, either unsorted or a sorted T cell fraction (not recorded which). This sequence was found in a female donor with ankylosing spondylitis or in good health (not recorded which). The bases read TGCAGTGCTAGGGCGGCTAGCGGGAGGGTCGAGCAGTACTTC. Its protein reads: CSARAASGRVEQYF.